This T cell receptor (beta chain) derives from a study of blood T cell repertoires in COVID-19. Across the whole study: Specimens from acute and convalescent COVID-19 originated in the United States, Italy and Spain. Sources were T cells, B-cell-depleted T cells, or PBMCs; the material itself was cDNA or gDNA.

Measured with immunoSEQ multiplex PCR; TCRdb has only the in-frame clones, and not every one. The sample contains about 51,000 clones, around 84% of which appear only once. This CDR3 has 15 residues. V lost 0 bases, J lost 14 bases, and 13 bases stayed unmatched. Germline assignment: CDR1 GTSNPN and CDR2 SVGIG (reference sequence). Specimen: peripheral blood. This sequence joins TRBV30 and TRBJ1-6; 7 nucleotides agree with TRBD1. The TCR originated in a man aged 80 or over with active COVID-19. CDR3 DNA sequence: TGTGCCTGGAGTGTACTTGGGACAGCTATTCAGGCCCTCCACTTT. It yields the protein CAWSVLGTAIQALHF. Full variable domain (missing parts from reference TRBV30 and TRBJ1-6): SQTIHQWPATLVQPVGSPLSLECTVEGTSNPNLYWYRQAAGRGLQLLFYSVGIGQISSEVPQNLSASRPQDRQFILSSKKLLLSDSGFYLCAWSVLGTAIQALHFGNGTRLTVT.